The entry that follows covers one T cell receptor beta chain sequence. What antigen it recognizes has not been identified. No much larger clonotype is one base removed from it; base qualities were not supplied. This sample is drawn from a study of T cell responses to AZD1222 COVID-19 vaccine (dated by TCRdb to about 2021). Regarding the study in general: A total of 233 trial participants underwent TCR sequencing, of whom under 220 had received two doses of AZD1222 and roughly 26 had received two doses of the MenACWY control vaccine. Enrollment into the trials was organized by age into subgroups of 18-55, 56-69 and 70-plus years, and those subgroups contained about 160, 30 and 59 TCR-sequenced participants, respectively. The full study reports these points: Conclusions about previously exposed vaccinees were limited because only six AZD1222 recipients were SARS-CoV-2 seropositive at baseline. Reportedly, almost half of the unique spike-specific TCRs recognized epitopes lying outside the regions that are mutated in the B.1.351 and B.1.1.7 variants. Participants were mostly white British, with more females than males. The authors suggested clonal diversity may have been underestimated. The 56-69-year group was small, and its depth increase did not reach significance, likely because of low power. A significant rise in spike-specific TCR breadth and depth was observed after two AZD1222 doses relative to day 0 and relative to MenACWY recipients. CD4 TCRs associated with the vaccine covered the entire spike protein, and the dominant responses were in regions 160-218 and 743-854. Because no day 14 peak-response samples were available, the repertoires could be characterized only after the peak T cell response.

The CDR3 regions of human TCRbeta chains were analyzed by immunosequencing. From the authors' description of their analysis: Repertoire TCRs were matched against a reference library of SARS-CoV-2-specific TCRs generated with the MIRA antigen-specificity platform. Breadth was defined as the fraction of unique TCRs that were SARS-CoV-2-associated. Depth was defined as the fraction of total T cells that were SARS-CoV-2-associated. Using the MIRA data, every spike-specific TCR was mapped to the spike region that the TCR reacted to and assigned to either a CD4 or a CD8 class. Log10-transformed breadth and depth values were compared by one-way ANOVA with Sidak's multiple comparisons tests. TCRdb took over this immuneACCESS table, retaining in-frame rearrangements with V and J assigned. Such tables are incomplete; in checked studies, under half of the missing clones stem from an unresolved V gene, and the remainder is unexplained. That table gives V, J and clone size, and the DNA gave D and trimming. Within this sample are roughly 120,000 clones, with 80% to 95% of them counted one time only. 4% to 5% of the sample lies in the top ten.

Taken from cysteine to phenylalanine, the CDR3 has 14 residues. Only the CDR3 DNA stays, 42 bases, in frame from base 1. According to the germline V gene, CDR1 reads KGHSH and CDR2 reads LQKENI. Deletion took 3 bases off V and 8 bases off J, with a span of 15 bases between the germline ends. In the paper's terms, the time point label means: about 28 days (+/-7) after the second vaccine dose. What the treatment or condition label conveys for this sample: meningococcal conjugate vaccine given as trial control. The vaccinee samples were drawn from two UK trials, COV001 and COV002, one of which was a single-blind randomized controlled phase 2/3 trial testing AZD1222 (ChAdOx1 nCoV-19) in healthy adults. For TCRbeta chain sequencing, PBMC samples from trial participants were taken at day 0 and at day 28 after the second dose.

The chain is assembled from TRBV18 and TRBJ2-3, with an unclear D gene assignment. This sequence originates from an adult who received the MenACWY meningococcal vaccine as a control. The sequenced sample was peripheral blood, obtained 28 days after the second dose of the MenACWY control vaccine. The CDR3 region reads CASSPQPTESTQYF. The DNA sequence is given as TGTGCCAGCTCACCCCAACCAACAGAAAGTACGCAGTATTTT.